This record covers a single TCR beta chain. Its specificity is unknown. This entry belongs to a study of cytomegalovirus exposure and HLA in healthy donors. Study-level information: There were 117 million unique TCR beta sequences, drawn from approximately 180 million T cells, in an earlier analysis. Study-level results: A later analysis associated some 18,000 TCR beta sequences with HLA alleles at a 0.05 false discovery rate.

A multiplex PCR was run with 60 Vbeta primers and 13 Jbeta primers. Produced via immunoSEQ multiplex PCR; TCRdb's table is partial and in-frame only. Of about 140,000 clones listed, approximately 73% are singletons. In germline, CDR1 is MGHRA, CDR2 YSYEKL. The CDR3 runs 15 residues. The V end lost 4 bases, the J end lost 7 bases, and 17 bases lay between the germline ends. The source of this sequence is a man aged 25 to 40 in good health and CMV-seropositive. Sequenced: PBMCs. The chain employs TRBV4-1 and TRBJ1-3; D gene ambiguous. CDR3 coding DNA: TGCGCCAGCAGCCGAACGCTCGTTGTTGGCAACACCATATATTTT. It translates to CASSRTLVVGNTIYF.